Each of the 31 T cell receptor beta chains below was sequenced from the same sample in a study of blood T cells in healthy people across ages. A sample-barcoded 5' primer and a J-beta primer mix were used in a second PCR of roughly 6 to 11 cycles. TCRdb used MiXCR to reprocess the 5' RACE reads, holding one entry per CDR3 protein. This sample has about 1 million distinct CDR3 sequences; 25% occur once, and the top ten carry less than 0.75%. The sample was also reused in another study, on T cells of mothers and their children.

Sequenced: blood. The receptors were sampled from a girl aged 2 to 10 in good health.

This clonotype was counted between two and nine times. The chain employs TRBV3-1 and TRBJ2-3, with D perhaps matching TRBD2 (5 bases). CDR1 LGHDT and CDR2 YNNKEL come from the germline V gene (reference sequence). Trimming cost V 2 bases and J 1 base, with 13 bases left between them. The CDR3 loop spans 16 amino acids. The CDR3, as DNA: TGTGCCAGCAGCCAACCCGTCGGGATTGGCACAGATACGCAGTATTTT. Encoded protein: CASSQPVGIGTDTQYF.

The sample holds one count of this clonotype. V gene TRBV4-2 combines with J gene TRBJ1-4; D uncertain. CDR3 length equals 13 residues. Deletions cut 2 bases from V and 5 bases from J, with 6 bases between. Germline CDR1 LGHNA, CDR2 YNFKEQ. The CDR3 coding sequence is TGTGCCAGCAGCCAACAGCCCAATGAAAAACTGTTTTTT. Translating gives CASSQQPNEKLFF.

This clonotype occurred a few times. The V call is TRBV4-2, the J call TRBJ2-3; no definite D call. The CDR3 is made up of 13 amino acids. Trimming shortened V by 1 base and J by 5 bases, and 7 bases separated the two germline ends. Germline CDR1 LGHNA, CDR2 YNFKEQ. CDR3 sequence reads: CASSQVSGDTQYF. CDR3 in DNA: TGTGCCAGCAGCCAAGTTTCGGGAGATACGCAGTATTTT.

The genes are TRBV27 and TRBJ2-5; 8 nucleotides agree with TRBD2. Germline values: CDR1 MNHEY, CDR2 SMNVEV (reference sequence). V was pared by 8 bases and J by 3 bases, with 5 bases of the junction left unmatched. The CDR3 spans 13 residues. CDR3 nucleotide sequence: TGTGCCAGCCAACCGGGACTAGAAGAGACCCAGTACTTC. Amino acid sequence: CASQPGLEETQYF.

Worth noting for this clonotype: A much larger clone lies one base from this, so it may be a read error. This chain links TRBV28 with TRBJ2-3, with D maybe TRBD1 (6 bases). This CDR3 region has 12 residues. Germline CDR1 MDHEN, CDR2 SYDVKM. The V and J ends lost 5 bases and 6 bases respectively, with 9 bases between them. CDR3 coding DNA: TGTGCCAGCAGTACTCAGGGGGATACGCAGTATTTT. Encoded protein: CASSTQGDTQYF.

This clonotype was recorded a few times. The chain couples TRBV28 to TRBJ1-3, with 7 bases matching TRBD1. Trimming took 8 bases from V and 7 from J; bases not matched to a gene: 8. This CDR3 has 13 amino acids. Germline assignment: CDR1 MDHEN and CDR2 SYDVKM. As DNA, the CDR3 is TGTGCCAGCTCTACCTTAGGGGGCAACACCATATATTTT. Translated, it gives CASSTLGGNTIYF.

This clonotype was seen only a few times. V is TRBV28 and J is TRBJ2-3; 10 bases are shared with TRBD2. J was trimmed by 3 bases and V by 5 bases; bases with no gene match: 11. CDR1 and CDR2 (germline): MDHEN, SYDVKM. This CDR3 spans 17 amino acids. CDR3 sequence: CASSLLSGRGVTDTQYF. Here the CDR3 DNA reads TGTGCCAGCAGTCTCTTAAGCGGGAGGGGCGTTACAGATACGCAGTATTTT. The full variable domain, completed using reference TRBV28 and TRBJ2-3, is DVKVTQSSRYLVKRTGEKVFLECVQDMDHENMFWYRQDPGLGLRLIYFSYDVKMKEKGDIPEGYSVSREKKERFSLILESASTNQTSMYLCASSLLSGRGVTDTQYFGPGTRLTVL.

The chain employs TRBV7-3 and TRBJ2-3; D possibly uses TRBD1 or TRBD2 (5 bases each). CDR3 length: 13 residues. Looked up from germline, CDR1 is SGHTA and CDR2 is FQGTGA. V was clipped by 6 bases and J by 6 bases, with 13 bases between them. The CDR3 bases are TGTGCCAGCAGTTACCAGGGAGCGGATACGCAGTATTTT. It codes for CASSYQGADTQYF.

The chain uses TRBV12-3 or TRBV12-4 and TRBJ1-1, with D perhaps TRBD1 (6 bases). The CDR3 runs 13 residues. V was trimmed by 8 bases and J by 6 bases, leaving 16 bases between them. In DNA form, the CDR3 reads TGTGCCAGCGGGACATCCGTGACGGCTGAAGCTTTCTTT. As protein: CASGTSVTAEAFF.

The V gene is TRBV3-1, the J gene TRBJ1-2; unclear D gene. V lost 5 bases to trimming and J lost 8 bases, with 12 bases between them. This CDR3 is 12 amino acids long. Looked up from germline, CDR1 is LGHDT and CDR2 is YNNKEL (reference sequence). CDR3: CASSTWLEGYTF. CDR3 DNA sequence: TGTGCCAGCAGCACATGGCTGGAAGGCTACACCTTC.

Concerning this clonotype itself: A junction end diverges from the germline sequence, so it may reflect a read error. The chain uses TRBV12-3 or TRBV12-4 and TRBJ2-3; 9 nucleotides align to TRBD1. The CDR3 sequence is 15 residues long. The CDR3 region is CASSLVTGGPDMQYF. The CDR3 DNA reads as TGTGCCAGCAGTTTAGTTACAGGGGGCCCAGATATGCAGTATTTT.

The rearrangement links TRBV3-1 to TRBJ2-7; D is unclear. Germline CDR1 is LGHDT and CDR2 is YNNKEL (reference sequence). Trimming removed 0 bases from V and 6 bases from J, with 3 bases in between. The CDR3 spans 11 residues. CDR3 protein: CASSQEFEQYF. The CDR3 DNA reads TGTGCCAGCAGCCAAGAGTTCGAGCAGTACTTC.

The chain carries TRBV24-1 and TRBJ2-5; 7 bases fit TRBD1. The CDR3 covers 14 residues. CDR1 KGHDR and CDR2 SFDVKD come from the germline V gene. Trimming cost V 4 bases and J 6 bases; bases outside gene matches: 7. The CDR3 protein is CATSERDSRKTQYF. Here the CDR3 DNA reads TGTGCCACCAGTGAAAGGGACAGCAGGAAGACCCAGTACTTC.

V and J are TRBV20-1 and TRBJ2-7; TRBD2 agrees at 14 bases. In germline, CDR1 is DFQATT, CDR2 SNEGSKA (reference sequence). CDR3 size: 14 residues. Losses at the gene ends were 4 bases for V and 7 bases for J; bases not matched to a gene: 6. The CDR3 here is CSAIGTSGSEEQYF. The CDR3 nucleotides read TGCAGTGCTATTGGGACTAGCGGGAGTGAAGAGCAGTACTTC.

This clonotype showed up many times. The CDR3 DNA sequence: TGTGCCAGCAGTTTCGGACACTCCTACGAGCAGTACTTC. This sequence encodes CASSFGHSYEQYF. J is TRBJ2-7 and V is TRBV12-3 or TRBV12-4; perhaps TRBD1 as D (5 bases). V gave up 3 bases and J gave up 0 bases, with 6 bases separating them. This CDR3 region has 13 residues.

The chain carries TRBV4-1 and TRBJ2-5; TRBD2 aligns across 9 bases. CDR1 is MGHRA and CDR2 is YSYEKL in the germline V gene. This CDR3 has 16 residues. V gave up 3 bases and J gave up 2 bases; unmatched junction bases: 7. The CDR3 nucleotides read TGCGCCAGCAGCCATCAAATAGCGGGAGTTCAAGAGACCCAGTACTTC. Translation: CASSHQIAGVQETQYF.

The chain has TRBV20-1 and TRBJ2-4; TRBD1 agrees at 7 bases. The CDR3 has 11 amino acids. J gave up 15 bases and V 3 bases, and 8 bases lay outside the gene matches. CDR1 is DFQATT, CDR2 SNEGSKA, per germline (reference sequence). CDR3 nucleotide sequence: TGCAGTGCTAGTCCCGACAGGGAACTGTACTTC. It translates to CSASPDRELYF.

This clonotype occurred a few times. Given the absence of the conserved phenylalanine or tryptophan at the CDR3 end, a read error is likely. This chain links TRBV9 with TRBJ2-5, with D possibly called TRBD1 or TRBD2 (5 bases each). V shed 0 bases and J shed 4 bases, with 13 bases lying between them. Germline assignment: CDR1 SGDLS and CDR2 YYNGEE. The CDR3 extends over 15 amino acids. The DNA for the CDR3 is TGTGCCAGCAGCGTAGTTGGGGACGAAGGAGAGACCCAGTACCTC. Translation: CASSVVGDEGETQYL.

The rearrangement uses TRBV3-1 and TRBJ2-1; a possible D gene is TRBD2 (5 bases). The end of the DNA aligns better with TRBJ2-5, so the J call may be wrong. CDR1 LGHDT and CDR2 YNNKEL come from the germline V gene (reference sequence). The CDR3 extends over 14 amino acids. CDR3 sequence: CASSLLTREETQYF. The CDR3 region has the DNA TGTGCCAGCAGCTTACTCACTAGGGAAGAGACCCAGTACTTC.

The chain joins TRBV5-4 to TRBJ2-1; D is ambiguous. The CDR3 loop spans 13 amino acids. Germline-derived CDR1 and CDR2 are SGHNT and YYREEE (reference sequence). The V end lost 5 bases, the J end lost 9 bases, and 15 bases lay between the germline ends. The CDR3 DNA reads as TGTGCCAGCAGTACTACTGGGTCCGCTGAGCAGTTCTTC. Its translation is CASSTTGSAEQFF.

The J gene is TRBJ1-1, the V gene TRBV5-1; D perhaps matches TRBD1 (5 bases). The CDR3 runs 13 residues. V lost 0 bases and J 10 bases, leaving 13 bases between the germline ends. CDR1 and CDR2 (germline): SGHRS, YFSETQ. The CDR3 protein is CASSLDGGSGAFF. As DNA, the CDR3 is TGCGCCAGCAGCTTGGACGGGGGGTCGGGAGCTTTCTTT.

This clonotype was counted only a few times. This chain links TRBV4-3 with TRBJ1-1; 7 positions match TRBD1. CDR3 length: 15 amino acids. Germline V gene sequence: CDR1 LGHNA, CDR2 YSLEER. Trimming removed 2 bases from V and 5 bases from J; junction bases left unmatched: 8. CDR3 in DNA: TGCGCCAGCAGCCAAACGCCGACAGGGTTAACTGAAGCTTTCTTT. This encodes CASSQTPTGLTEAFF.

This clonotype was counted a few times. The CDR3, as DNA: TGCGCCAGCAGGCCCGGGACGGTGAACACTGAAGCTTTCTTT. As protein: CASRPGTVNTEAFF. The chain links TRBV5-1 to TRBJ1-1; the D gene is possibly TRBD1 (5 bases). Germline values: CDR1 SGHRS, CDR2 YFSETQ. This CDR3 has 14 amino acids. V lost 5 bases to trimming and J lost 0 bases, with 11 bases between them.

This chain joins TRBV7-3 and TRBJ2-5; D is perhaps TRBD1 (5 bases). The J call may be mistaken, given a closer DNA end match to TRBJ2-7. Germline lookup yields CDR1 SGHTA and CDR2 FQGTGA. The CDR3 consists of 15 residues. The CDR3 sequence: CASSLSGAPPYEQYF. The CDR3 DNA sequence: TGTGCCAGCAGCTTAAGTGGGGCTCCCCCCTACGAGCAGTACTTC.

This clonotype was detected only a few times. The rearrangement uses TRBV4-3 and TRBJ2-5; D may be TRBD2 (6 bases). CDR3 length: 15 amino acids. Germline lookup yields CDR1 LGHNA and CDR2 YSLEER. Trimming stripped 1 base from V and 2 bases from J, with 11 bases between. The CDR3 coding sequence is TGCGCCAGCAGCCAAGGCAGCGGGCGGCAAGAGACCCAGTACTTC. Its translation is CASSQGSGRQETQYF.

This clonotype came up a few times. The chain recombines TRBV11-3 with TRBJ2-2; the D is unclear. The CDR3 has 15 residues. V was trimmed by 5 bases and J by 1 base, leaving 11 bases between them. Germline V gene lookup returns CDR1 SGHNT and CDR2 YENEEA. This CDR3 is CASSPRGENTGELFF. The DNA for the CDR3 is TGTGCCAGCAGCCCCCGTGGGGAGAACACCGGGGAGCTGTTTTTT. The full variable domain, its missing parts supplied by reference TRBV11-3 and TRBJ2-2, is EAGVVQSPRYKIIEKKQPVAFWCNPISGHNTLYWYLQNLGQGPELLIRYENEEAVDDSQLPKDRFSAERLKGVDSTLKIQPAELGDSAVYLCASSPRGENTGELFFGEGSRLTVL.

The CDR3 is CSAQLWAESQETQYF. The CDR3 DNA sequence: TGCAGTGCACAGTTGTGGGCAGAATCACAAGAGACCCAGTACTTC. V gene TRBV20-1 combines with J gene TRBJ2-5; D gene uncertain. The CDR3 length is 15 residues. Per germline, CDR1 DFQATT and CDR2 SNEGSKA (reference sequence). Trimming left V 6 bases short and J 2 bases short, with 19 bases between.

This clonotype was counted a single time. The rearrangement joins TRBV7-2 to TRBJ2-3; 11 bases agree with TRBD1. The germline CDR1 and CDR2 sequences are SGHTA and FQGNSA. The CDR3 loop spans 17 amino acids. J lost 5 bases, V lost 5 bases, and 12 bases had no gene match. CDR3 sequence: CASSRRRGTGGRDTQYF. CDR3 DNA sequence: TGTGCCAGCAGCCGTAGGAGGGGGACAGGGGGTAGAGATACGCAGTATTTT.

This clonotype was detected only a few times. The chain has TRBV11-2 and TRBJ2-1, with 12 bases aligning to TRBD2. This CDR3 spans 19 amino acids. Trimming removed 3 bases from V and 0 bases from J; junction bases left unmatched: 9. Per germline, CDR1 SGHAT and CDR2 FQNNGV. CDR3 DNA sequence: TGTGCCAGCAGCTTCTCCCTAGCGGGGGGGCGTAGCTCCTACAATGAGCAGTTCTTC. Translation gives CASSFSLAGGRSSYNEQFF.

This clonotype was counted between two and nine times. J is TRBJ1-5 and V is TRBV27; D not resolved. The CDR3 runs to 15 residues. Trimming removed 0 bases at V and 7 bases at J, with 13 bases between. The V gene's germline CDR1 is MNHEY and CDR2 SMNVEV (reference sequence). DNA of the CDR3: TGTGCCAGCAGTTTATCGGCGAGTTCGGGGCAGCCCCAGCATTTT. Amino acids: CASSLSASSGQPQHF.

The chain has TRBV28 and TRBJ2-2; 8 nucleotides agree with TRBD1. J lost 5 bases, V lost 9 bases, and 8 bases had no gene match. The CDR3 loop spans 14 amino acids. Germline values: CDR1 MDHEN, CDR2 SYDVKM. The CDR3 nucleotides read TGTGCCAGTTATCAGGGGGCGCGAACCGGGGAGCTGTTTTTT. Amino acids: CASYQGARTGELFF.